Listed here are 20 T cell receptor beta chains from one sample, sequenced in a study of identifying expanded T cells in peripheral blood. Using immunoSEQ multiplex PCR, the repertoire was profiled, and TCRdb retains in-frame clones only, with some absent. Among approximately 120,000 clones, about 80% were seen once, and the ten largest hold roughly 3.3%. Sequences were obtained from blood. Receptor source: a person aged 18-70 years in good health.

The chain combines TRBV4-3 with TRBJ2-2; tentative D call: TRBD1 (6 bases). V was cut by 1 base and J by 2 bases, with 11 bases left in between. CDR1 is LGHNA and CDR2 is YSLEER in the germline V gene. The CDR3 consists of 16 residues. CDR3 DNA: TGCGCCAGCAGCCAAGGACAGGCTTTAAACACCGGGGAGCTGTTTTTT. Translation gives CASSQGQALNTGELFF.

The rearrangement uses TRBV9 and TRBJ1-3; 9 bases agree with TRBD1. Germline CDR1 SGDLS, CDR2 YYNGEE. The J segment lost 7 bases and the V segment lost 5 bases, leaving 13 bases of the junction unmatched. CDR3 length: 16 residues. CDR3 protein: CASSGTGTGLGNTIYF. CDR3 bases: TGTGCCAGCAGTGGGACGGGGACAGGGCTGGGCAACACCATATATTTT.

This clone was counted a single time. The chain is built from TRBV11-2 and TRBJ2-6; unclear D gene. The CDR3 contains 17 residues. V was shortened by 1 base and J by 2 bases, with 12 bases between the two germline ends. Germline assignment: CDR1 SGHAT and CDR2 FQNNGV. The CDR3 nucleotides read TGTGCCAGCAGCTTAGGAGCCACCGCCCCTGGGGCCAACGTCCTGACTTTC. It codes for CASSLGATAPGANVLTF.

This chain joins TRBV5-1 and TRBJ1-1; D is undetermined. Germline CDR1 SGHRS, CDR2 YFSETQ. The ends were cut back, 1 base at V and 4 bases at J, with 11 bases in the middle. The CDR3 has 14 residues. The CDR3 bases are TGCGCCAGCAGCTTGTCTGGGGAGAGCACTGAAGCTTTCTTT. It translates to CASSLSGESTEAFF.

The chain carries TRBV6-6 and TRBJ1-3; no clear D gene. The CDR3 loop spans 15 amino acids. The V end lost 5 bases, the J end lost 3 bases, and 14 bases lay between the germline ends. The germline CDR1 and CDR2 sequences are MNHNY and SVGAGI (reference sequence). In nucleotides, the CDR3 is TGTGCCAGCAGTACTCGACCTACTGTTGGAAACACCATATATTTT. This codes for CASSTRPTVGNTIYF.

This chain uses TRBV7-9 with TRBJ2-7; D may match TRBD1 or TRBD2 (5 bases each). This CDR3 is built from 14 residues. V shed 5 bases and J shed 2 bases, with 13 bases lying between them. Germline V gives CDR1 SEHNR, CDR2 FQNEAQ (reference sequence). The CDR3 spells CASSPGTYTYEQYF. The DNA of the CDR3 is TGTGCCAGCAGCCCAGGGACGTATACCTACGAGCAGTACTTC.

The gene calls are TRBV5-5 and TRBJ1-1; the D gene is possibly TRBD1 (5 bases). Deletions cut 2 bases from V and 7 bases from J, with 12 bases between. The CDR3 totals 13 residues. Looked up from germline, CDR1 is SGHKS and CDR2 is YYEKEE (reference sequence). This CDR3 is CASSLHSDSEAFF. CDR3 coding DNA: TGTGCCAGCAGCTTACATTCCGACAGTGAAGCTTTCTTT.

The rearrangement links TRBV6-1 to TRBJ1-5, with no clear D. The germline CDR1 and CDR2 sequences are MNHNS and SASEGT. Trimming pared 6 bases from V and 4 bases from J, leaving 7 bases between. CDR3 size: 12 residues. The CDR3 is CASSPGNQPQHF. CDR3 in DNA: TGTGCCAGCAGCCCTGGAAATCAGCCCCAGCATTTT.

The CDR3 coding sequence is TGTGCCAGCAGCTCAATATTGGGGATAGATACGCAGTATTTT. Translation gives CASSSILGIDTQYF. The chain employs TRBV7-2 and TRBJ2-3; the D is unclear. The CDR3 has 14 amino acids. Trimming shortened V by 4 bases and J by 5 bases, and 13 bases separated the two germline ends. The germline V gene encodes CDR1 SGHTA and CDR2 FQGNSA.

V is TRBV6-6 and J is TRBJ2-7; D uncertain. The CDR3 consists of 15 residues. V dropped 2 bases and J dropped 5 bases, with 16 bases sitting between them. CDR1 is MNHNY and CDR2 is SVGAGI in the germline V gene (reference sequence). Here the CDR3 reads CASSYRFVWAHEQYF. Written as DNA, the CDR3 is TGTGCCAGCAGTTACCGGTTTGTGTGGGCCCACGAGCAGTACTTC.

The chain recombines TRBV19 with TRBJ1-1, with no clear D. CDR3 length equals 15 residues. CDR1 is LNHDA and CDR2 is SQIVND in the germline V gene (reference sequence). V lost 1 base and J 3 bases, leaving 12 bases between the germline ends. CDR3 DNA: TGTGCCAGTAGTATAGGGACCGAGAGAGACACTGAAGCTTTCTTT. It is translated as CASSIGTERDTEAFF.

The gene calls are TRBV7-2 and TRBJ1-6, with D perhaps matching TRBD1 (5 bases). CDR3 size: 15 residues. Germline CDR1 and CDR2: SGHTA and FQGNSA. V shed 2 bases and J shed 10 bases, with 15 bases lying between them. In DNA, the CDR3 is TGTGCCAGCAGCTTAAGGTTGAGGGGTGGCTCACCCCTCCACTTT. Translation gives CASSLRLRGGSPLHF. Supplemented by reference TRBV7-2 and TRBJ1-6, the full variable domain reads GAGVSQSPSNKVTEKGKDVELRCDPISGHTALYWYRQSLGQGLEFLIYFQGNSAPDKSGLPSDRFSAERTGGSVSTLTIQRTQQEDSAVYLCASSLRLRGGSPLHFGNGTRLTVT.

This clone was counted between two and nine times. The CDR3 region has the DNA TGTGCCAGCAGCTTGACCACGACAATTACCTATGAGCAGTTCTTC. This encodes CASSLTTTITYEQFF. This sequence joins TRBV7-8 and TRBJ2-1; D is ambiguous. Germline lookup yields CDR1 SGHVS and CDR2 FQNEAQ. Trimming left V 3 bases short and J 8 bases short, with 17 bases between. The CDR3 has 15 amino acids. Filled out from reference TRBV7-8 and TRBJ2-1, the complete variable domain reads GAGVSQSPRYKVAKRGQDVALRCDPISGHVSLFWYQQALGQGPEFLTYFQNEAQLDKSGLPSDRFFAERPEGSVSTLKIQRTQQEDSAVYLCASSLTTTITYEQFFGPGTRLTVL.

The gene calls are TRBV6-1 and TRBJ2-2; D might be TRBD1 (6 bases). The germline V gene has CDR1 MNHNS and CDR2 SASEGT. V was clipped by 7 bases and J by 4 bases, with 16 bases between them. The CDR3 loop spans 15 amino acids. As DNA, the CDR3 is TGTGCCAGCACGTCTTCAGGGGCAGGCACCGGGGAGCTGTTTTTT. Translated: CASTSSGAGTGELFF.

J is TRBJ1-2 and V is TRBV5-4; D possibly corresponds to TRBD1 (6 bases). This CDR3 has 14 amino acids. Trimming left V 4 bases short and J 7 bases short, with 17 bases between. Germline V lookup: CDR1 SGHNT, CDR2 YYREEE (reference sequence). CDR3 nucleotide sequence: TGTGCCAGCAGCGCGGTCCAGGGGCAGGGTGGCTACACCTTC. This encodes CASSAVQGQGGYTF.

Concerning this clone itself: The same CDR3 is also encoded by other DNA sequences in this sample. The genes are TRBV7-6 and TRBJ1-2, with D hard to call. The germline gives CDR1 SGHVS, CDR2 FNYEAQ. Trimming removed 5 bases at V and 4 bases at J, with 11 bases between. This CDR3 has 13 residues. The CDR3 here is CASSPDETYGYTF. As DNA, the CDR3 is TGTGCCAGCAGCCCAGATGAGACCTATGGCTACACCTTC.

The chain carries TRBV7-8 and TRBJ1-5, with D hard to call. The CDR3 is made up of 17 amino acids. The V gene lost 5 bases and the J gene lost 0 bases, with 17 bases spanning the gap. Germline assignment: CDR1 SGHVS and CDR2 FQNEAQ. The CDR3 coding sequence is TGTGCCAGCAGCCCACTAACAAGGACTAATAGCAATCAGCCCCAGCATTTT. Its protein product is CASSPLTRTNSNQPQHF.

The chain joins TRBV2 to TRBJ2-3, with D possibly called TRBD1 or TRBD2 (6 bases each). This CDR3 comprises 14 residues. The V and J ends lost 7 bases and 1 base respectively, with 12 bases between them. Germline assignment: CDR1 SNHLY and CDR2 FYNNEI. The CDR3 here is CASKGGVGTDTQYF. In DNA, the CDR3 is TGTGCCAGCAAGGGGGGAGTGGGCACAGATACGCAGTATTTT. Looking up the rest from reference TRBV2 and TRBJ2-3 gives the full variable domain: EPEVTQTPSHQVTQMGQEVILRCVPISNHLYFYWYRQILGQKVEFLVSFYNNEISEKSEIFDDQFSVERPDGSNFTLKIRSTKLEDSAMYFCASKGGVGTDTQYFGPGTRLTVL.

This chain joins TRBV6-1 and TRBJ1-1, with D possibly TRBD1 on 5 matching bases. The germline V gene encodes CDR1 MNHNS and CDR2 SASEGT. The CDR3 extends over 17 amino acids. The V and J ends lost 4 bases and 3 bases respectively, with 21 bases between them. DNA for the CDR3: TGTGCCAGCAGTGCGGCGGGGAGGGGTTATTTTCACACTGAAGCTTTCTTT. Translating gives CASSAAGRGYFHTEAFF.

The chain uses TRBV2 and TRBJ1-1, with 12 positions matching TRBD1. Looked up from germline, CDR1 is SNHLY and CDR2 is FYNNEI. CDR3 length: 14 amino acids. V shed 7 bases and J 7 bases; nucleotides not matched to a gene: 7. The CDR3 coding sequence is TGTGCCAGCAAGGGGACAGGGGGCTCGAGTGAAGCTTTCTTT. This sequence encodes CASKGTGGSSEAFF.